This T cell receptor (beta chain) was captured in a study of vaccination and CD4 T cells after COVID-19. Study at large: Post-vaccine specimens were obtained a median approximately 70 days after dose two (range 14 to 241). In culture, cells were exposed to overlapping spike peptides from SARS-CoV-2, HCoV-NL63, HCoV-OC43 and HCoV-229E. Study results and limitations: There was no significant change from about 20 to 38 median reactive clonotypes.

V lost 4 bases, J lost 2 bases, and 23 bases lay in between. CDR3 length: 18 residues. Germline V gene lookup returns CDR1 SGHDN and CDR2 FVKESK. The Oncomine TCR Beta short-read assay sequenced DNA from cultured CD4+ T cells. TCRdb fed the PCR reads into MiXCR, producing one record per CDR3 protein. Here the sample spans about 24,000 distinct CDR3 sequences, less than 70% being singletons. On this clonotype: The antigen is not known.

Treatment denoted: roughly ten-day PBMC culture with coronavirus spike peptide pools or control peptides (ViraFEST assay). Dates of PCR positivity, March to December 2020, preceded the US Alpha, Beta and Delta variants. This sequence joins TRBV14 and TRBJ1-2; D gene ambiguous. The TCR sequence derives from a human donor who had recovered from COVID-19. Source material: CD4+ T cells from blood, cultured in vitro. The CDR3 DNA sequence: TGTGCCAGCAGCCCCTTCAAAGGGCCACGGGGTTCAAACTATGGCTACACCTTC. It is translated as CASSPFKGPRGSNYGYTF.